This passage covers 2 T cell receptor beta chains from one sample sequenced in a study of cytomegalovirus exposure and HLA in healthy donors. The assay was immunoSEQ multiplex PCR, and TCRdb's table has in-frame clones only and misses some. The data contain approximately 260,000 clones, around 85% of them singletons. Sequencing was performed on PBMCs. The receptor set was obtained from a woman aged 25 to 39 in good health and CMV-seropositive.

The chain employs TRBV9 and TRBJ2-2, with TRBD2 matching 10 bases. Germline V gene lookup returns CDR1 SGDLS and CDR2 YYNGEE. V shed 5 bases, J shed 1 base, and the junction held 2 bases outside the gene matches. The CDR3 spans 15 residues. This CDR3 reads CASSWTSGNTGELFF. CDR3 DNA: TGTGCCAGCAGTTGGACTAGCGGGAACACCGGGGAGCTGTTTTTT.

V usage is TRBV18 and J usage is TRBJ1-4; 8 nucleotides match TRBD1. V shed 2 bases and J 6 bases; nucleotides not matched to a gene: 8. Germline assignment: CDR1 KGHSH and CDR2 LQKENI. The CDR3 covers 16 residues. The CDR3: CASSPYGGTGHEKLFF. The CDR3 coding sequence is TGTGCCAGCTCACCATATGGGGGGACAGGACATGAAAAACTGTTTTTT.